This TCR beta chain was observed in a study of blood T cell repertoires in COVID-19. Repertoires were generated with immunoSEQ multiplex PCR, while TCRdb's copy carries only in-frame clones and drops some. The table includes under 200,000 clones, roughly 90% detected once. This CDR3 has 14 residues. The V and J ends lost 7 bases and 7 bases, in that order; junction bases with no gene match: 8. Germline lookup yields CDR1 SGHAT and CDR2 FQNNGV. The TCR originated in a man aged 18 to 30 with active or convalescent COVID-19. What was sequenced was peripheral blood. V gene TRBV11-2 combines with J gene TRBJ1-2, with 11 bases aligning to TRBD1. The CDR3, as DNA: TGTGCCAGCACTCCGGGACAGGGGGGTGGTGGCTACACCTTC. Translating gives CASTPGQGGGGYTF.